This T cell receptor (beta chain) was sequenced during a study of technical replicates of blood from a handful of donors. J gave up 5 bases and V 4 bases, and 3 bases lay outside the gene matches. This CDR3 spans 14 amino acids. Germline values: CDR1 SEHNR, CDR2 FQNEAQ (reference sequence). Produced via immunoSEQ multiplex PCR; TCRdb's table is partial and in-frame only. Here the sample spans more than 80,000 clones, roughly 94% being singletons. The J gene is TRBJ2-3, the V gene TRBV7-9; 10 positions agree with TRBD2. This receptor was obtained from a human donor in good health. Sequencing used T cells isolated from PBMCs. The CDR3 loop is CASSSSGRGDTQYF. CDR3 DNA: TGTGCCAGCAGCTCCAGCGGGAGGGGAGATACGCAGTATTTT.